These 2 T cell receptor beta chains were all obtained from the same sample, sequenced in a study of cytotoxic CD8 clonotypes in ibrutinib-treated CLL. Profiled with immunoSEQ multiplex PCR; TCRdb holds only in-frame clones, not every one. The sample includes just over 200,000 clones, about 75% of them seen just once. The starting material was PBMCs, obtained after 12 months of ibrutinib treatment. The receptors stem from a human donor with chronic lymphocytic leukemia.

The chain carries TRBV6-5 and TRBJ2-1; TRBD1 matches 7 bases. The germline CDR1 and CDR2 sequences are MNHEY and SVGAGI. The CDR3 length is 14 residues. J gave up 8 bases and V 2 bases, and 6 bases lay outside the gene matches. CDR3 DNA sequence: TGTGCCAGCAGTTACGGAGACAGGGTCTATGAGCAGTTCTTC. Encoded protein: CASSYGDRVYEQFF.

This clone was observed a few times. The chain's CDR3 is CASVRDSRFYF. Here the CDR3 DNA reads TGTGCCAGCGTCCGGGACTCTCGATTTTATTTT. The chain combines TRBV6-5 with TRBJ2-3; D is perhaps TRBD2 (6 bases). Trimming pared 8 bases from V and 15 bases from J, leaving 18 bases between. The germline V gene has CDR1 MNHEY and CDR2 SVGAGI. This CDR3 region has 11 residues.